This TCR beta chain stems from a study of control samples from healthy donors and cancer patients. TCRdb's copy holds only in-frame clones and misses some; the assay was immunoSEQ multiplex PCR. The table includes under 150,000 clones, roughly nine tenths detected once. The sequenced sample consisted of blood. The sequence was collected from a woman aged 25-40 years in good health.

The CDR3 bases are TGCGCCAGCAGCTGGCGCCAGGGTTGGACCGGGGAGCTGTTTTTT. It is translated as CASSWRQGWTGELFF. The rearrangement uses TRBV5-1 and TRBJ2-2; tentative D call: TRBD1 (5 bases). The CDR3 runs to 15 residues. V shed 3 bases and J shed 5 bases, with 14 bases lying between them. CDR1 and CDR2 (germline): SGHRS, YFSETQ.